This T cell receptor (beta chain) is drawn from a study of T-cell memory formation after mild COVID-19. Study-wide findings and caveats: Pre-infection memory harbored some responding clones, suggesting cross-reactive memory joined.

CDR1 is SGHKS and CDR2 is YYEKEE in the germline V gene (reference sequence). The CDR3 extends over 14 amino acids. V was pared by 4 bases and J by 5 bases, with 5 bases of the junction left unmatched. As for this clonotype: Its antigen is unidentified.

TCRdb ran MiXCR on the 5' RACE reads and lists one entry per CDR3 protein. This sample carries fewer than 700,000 distinct CDR3 sequences, approximately 21% of them seen once, and the ten largest clones take roughly 8.1%. Sequenced sample: PBMCs or a T cell subset sorted from them (not recorded which). This receptor was taken from an adult woman who had mild COVID-19 (a few samples of this study predate the infection). Cell type and time point are not known. This sequence joins TRBV5-5 and TRBJ1-2, with 10 bases identical to TRBD1. DNA of the CDR3: TGTGCCAGCAGCCGGACAGGGGGAAAGTATGGCTACACCTTC. This sequence encodes CASSRTGGKYGYTF.